This T cell receptor beta chain was obtained from a study of blood T cell repertoires in COVID-19. The CDR3 runs to 12 residues. In germline, CDR1 is SGHNT, CDR2 YENEEA. V lost 3 bases and J 4 bases, leaving 6 bases between the germline ends. Profiling relied on immunoSEQ multiplex PCR, and the TCRdb table lists in-frame clones only, not all of them. The sample includes about 290,000 clones, approximately 86% of them seen just once. Sample: peripheral blood. The chain employs TRBV11-3 and TRBJ1-1; D is unresolved. The origin of this receptor is a woman in her forties or fifties with active or convalescent COVID-19. For the CDR3, the DNA is TGTGCCAGCAGCTTTCGGGGCACTGAAGCTTTCTTT. Protein product: CASSFRGTEAFF.